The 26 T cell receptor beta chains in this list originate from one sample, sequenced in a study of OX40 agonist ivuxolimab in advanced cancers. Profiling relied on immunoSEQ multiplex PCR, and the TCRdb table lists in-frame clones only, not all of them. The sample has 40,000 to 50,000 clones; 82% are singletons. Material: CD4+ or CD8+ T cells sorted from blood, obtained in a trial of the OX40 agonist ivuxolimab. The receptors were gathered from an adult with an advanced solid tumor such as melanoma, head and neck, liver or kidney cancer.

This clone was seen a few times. The CDR3 protein is CASNQGTNHEQYF. The CDR3 DNA is TGTGCCAGCAACCAGGGTACCAATCACGAGCAGTACTTC. The rearrangement links TRBV14 to TRBJ2-7, with a possible D match to TRBD1 (5 bases). CDR3 length: 13 amino acids. Germline V gene lookup returns CDR1 SGHDN and CDR2 FVKESK. The V end was cut by 7 bases, the J end by 5 bases, with 15 bases between.

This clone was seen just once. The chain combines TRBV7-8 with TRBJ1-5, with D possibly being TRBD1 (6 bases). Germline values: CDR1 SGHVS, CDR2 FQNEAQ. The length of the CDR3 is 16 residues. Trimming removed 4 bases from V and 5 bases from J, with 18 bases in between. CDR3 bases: TGTGCCAGCAGCTCTACAGGGCTTCGCGCGTATCAGCCCCAGCATTTT. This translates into CASSSTGLRAYQPQHF.

DNA for the CDR3: TGTGCCAGTAGTATACAGCCCAATATCGGGGAGCTGTTTTTT. The encoded protein is CASSIQPNIGELFF. The V call is TRBV19, the J call TRBJ2-2; D is unclear. V gave up 2 bases and J gave up 7 bases, with 11 bases separating them. The germline V gene has CDR1 LNHDA and CDR2 SQIVND (reference sequence). This CDR3 contains 14 residues.

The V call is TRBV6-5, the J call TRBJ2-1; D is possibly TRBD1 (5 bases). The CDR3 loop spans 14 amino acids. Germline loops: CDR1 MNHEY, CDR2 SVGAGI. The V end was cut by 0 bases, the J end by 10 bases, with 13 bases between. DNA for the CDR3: TGTGCCAGCAGTTACTCGGTGACAGCAGACGAGCAGTTCTTC. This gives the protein CASSYSVTADEQFF.

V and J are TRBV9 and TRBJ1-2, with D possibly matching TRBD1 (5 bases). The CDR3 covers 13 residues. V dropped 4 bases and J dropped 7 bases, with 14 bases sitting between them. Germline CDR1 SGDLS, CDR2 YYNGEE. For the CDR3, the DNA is TGTGCCAGCAGCCGACGGGGGGAAGCTGGCTACACCTTC. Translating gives CASSRRGEAGYTF.

The CDR3 loop is CASSLDRGMQETQYF. As DNA, the CDR3 is TGCGCCAGCAGCTTGGATCGGGGGATGCAAGAGACCCAGTACTTC. The chain is built from TRBV5-1 and TRBJ2-5; possible D gene TRBD2, 6 bases. CDR1 and CDR2 from the germline V gene are SGHRS and YFSETQ. V was trimmed by 0 bases and J by 2 bases, leaving 11 bases between them. CDR3 length equals 15 residues.

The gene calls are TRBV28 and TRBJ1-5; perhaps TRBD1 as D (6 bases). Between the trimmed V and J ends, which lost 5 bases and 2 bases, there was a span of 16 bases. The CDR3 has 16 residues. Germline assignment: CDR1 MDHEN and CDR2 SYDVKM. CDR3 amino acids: CASSVGGAGGNQPQHF. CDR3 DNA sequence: TGTGCCAGCAGTGTAGGGGGGGCGGGAGGCAATCAGCCCCAGCATTTT.

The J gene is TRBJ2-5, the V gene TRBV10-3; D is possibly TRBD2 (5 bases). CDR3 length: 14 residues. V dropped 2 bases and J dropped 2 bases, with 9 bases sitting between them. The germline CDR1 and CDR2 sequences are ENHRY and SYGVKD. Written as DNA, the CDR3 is TGTGCCATCAGTGAGCGTGGGGAGCAAGAGACCCAGTACTTC. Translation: CAISERGEQETQYF.

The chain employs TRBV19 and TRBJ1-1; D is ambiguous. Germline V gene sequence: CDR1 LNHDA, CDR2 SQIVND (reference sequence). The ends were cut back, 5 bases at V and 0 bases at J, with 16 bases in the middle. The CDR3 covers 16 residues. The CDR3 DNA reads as TGTGCCAGTAGTGACGAGCAGCACCTTATGAACACTGAAGCTTTCTTT. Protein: CASSDEQHLMNTEAFF.

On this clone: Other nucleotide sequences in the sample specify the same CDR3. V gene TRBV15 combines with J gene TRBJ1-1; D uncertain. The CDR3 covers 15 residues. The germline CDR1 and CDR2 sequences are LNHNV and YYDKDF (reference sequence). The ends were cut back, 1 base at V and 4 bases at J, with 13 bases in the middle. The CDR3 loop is CATSRGATRGTEAFF. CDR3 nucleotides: TGTGCCACCAGCAGAGGAGCCACCCGGGGCACTGAAGCTTTCTTT.

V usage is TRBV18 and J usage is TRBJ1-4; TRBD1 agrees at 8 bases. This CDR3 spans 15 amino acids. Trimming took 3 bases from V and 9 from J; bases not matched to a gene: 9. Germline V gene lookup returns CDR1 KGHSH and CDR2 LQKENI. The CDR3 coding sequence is TGTGCCAGCTCACCTCGGCAGGGGGCTGGGAAAAAACTGTTTTTT. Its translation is CASSPRQGAGKKLFF. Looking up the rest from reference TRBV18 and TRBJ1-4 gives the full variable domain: NAGVMQNPRHLVRRRGQEARLRCSPMKGHSHVYWYRQLPEEGLKFMVYLQKENIIDESGMPKERFSAEFPKEGPSILRIQQVVRGDSAAYFCASSPRQGAGKKLFFGSGTQLSVL.

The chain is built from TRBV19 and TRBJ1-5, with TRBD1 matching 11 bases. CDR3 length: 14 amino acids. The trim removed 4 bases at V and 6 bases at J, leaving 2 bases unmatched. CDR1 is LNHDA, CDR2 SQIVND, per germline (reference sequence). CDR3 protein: CASSTGTGGQPQHF. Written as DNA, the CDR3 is TGTGCCAGTAGTACCGGGACAGGGGGTCAGCCCCAGCATTTT. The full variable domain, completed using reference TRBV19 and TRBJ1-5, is DGGITQSPKYLFRKEGQNVTLSCEQNLNHDAMYWYRQDPGQGLRLIYYSQIVNDFQKGDIAEGYSVSREKKESFPLTVTSAQKNPTAFYLCASSTGTGGQPQHFGDGTRLSIL.

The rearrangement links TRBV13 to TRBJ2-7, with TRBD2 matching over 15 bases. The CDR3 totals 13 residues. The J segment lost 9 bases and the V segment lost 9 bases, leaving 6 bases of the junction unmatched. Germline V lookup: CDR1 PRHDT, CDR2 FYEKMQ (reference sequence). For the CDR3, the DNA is TGTGCCAGTCGGACTAGCGGGGGGGCCGGGCAGTACTTC. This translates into CASRTSGGAGQYF.

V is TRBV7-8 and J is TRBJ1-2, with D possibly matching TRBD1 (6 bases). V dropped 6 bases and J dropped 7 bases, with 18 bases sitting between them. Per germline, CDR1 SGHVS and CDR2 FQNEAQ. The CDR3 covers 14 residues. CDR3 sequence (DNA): TGTGCCAGCAGGGCCACGGGGGGGGCGCCTGGCTACACCTTC. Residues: CASRATGGAPGYTF.

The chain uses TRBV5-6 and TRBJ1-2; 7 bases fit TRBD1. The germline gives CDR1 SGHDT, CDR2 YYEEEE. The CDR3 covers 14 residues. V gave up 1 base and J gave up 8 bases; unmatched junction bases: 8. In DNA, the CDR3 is TGTGCCAGCAGCTTGTTCGGAGGGGGCGACGGCTACACCTTC. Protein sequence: CASSLFGGGDGYTF.

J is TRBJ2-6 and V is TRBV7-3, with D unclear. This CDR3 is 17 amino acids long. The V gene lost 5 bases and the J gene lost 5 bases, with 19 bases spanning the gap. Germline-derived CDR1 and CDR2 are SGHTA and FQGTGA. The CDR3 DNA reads TGTGCCAGCAGCCTTAAGGGCTTACAAAGTCGGGCCAACGTCCTGACTTTC. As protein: CASSLKGLQSRANVLTF.

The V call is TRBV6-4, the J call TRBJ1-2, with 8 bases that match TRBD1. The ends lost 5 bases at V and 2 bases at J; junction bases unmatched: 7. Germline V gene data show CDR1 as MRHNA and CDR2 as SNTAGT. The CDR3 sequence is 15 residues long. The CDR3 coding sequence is TGTGCCAGCAGTTATCTACAGGGGGTGAACTATGGCTACACCTTC. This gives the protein CASSYLQGVNYGYTF.

CDR3 region: CASSDQTVNSEAFF. DNA of the CDR3: TGTGCCAGCAGTGACCAAACGGTAAACTCCGAAGCTTTCTTT. V usage is TRBV25-1 and J usage is TRBJ1-1; D gene unclear. The CDR3 spans 14 residues. Germline V gene data show CDR1 as MGHDK and CDR2 as SYGVNS. V was shortened by 3 bases and J by 8 bases, with 16 bases between the two germline ends.

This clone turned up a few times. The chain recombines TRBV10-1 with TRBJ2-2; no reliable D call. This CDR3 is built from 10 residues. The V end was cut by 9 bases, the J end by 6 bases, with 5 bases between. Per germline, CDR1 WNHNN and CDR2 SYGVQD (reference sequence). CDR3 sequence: CARRPGELFF. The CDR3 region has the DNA TGCGCCAGACGCCCCGGGGAGCTGTTTTTT.

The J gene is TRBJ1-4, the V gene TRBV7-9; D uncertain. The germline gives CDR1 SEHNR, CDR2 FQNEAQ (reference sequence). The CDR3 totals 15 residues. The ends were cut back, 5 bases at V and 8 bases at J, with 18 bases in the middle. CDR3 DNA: TGTGCCAGCAGCGGGTCCCCGGGAAGAGGGGAAAAACTGTTTTTT. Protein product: CASSGSPGRGEKLFF.

DNA of the CDR3: TGTGCCTCCGGAGCGGGGTTCACAGATACGCAGTATTTT. Its protein product is CASGAGFTDTQYF. The rearrangement joins TRBV5-4 to TRBJ2-3; 7 positions agree with TRBD2. This CDR3 spans 13 amino acids. The ends lost 10 bases at V and 2 bases at J; junction bases unmatched: 7. CDR1 SGHNT and CDR2 YYREEE come from the germline V gene (reference sequence).

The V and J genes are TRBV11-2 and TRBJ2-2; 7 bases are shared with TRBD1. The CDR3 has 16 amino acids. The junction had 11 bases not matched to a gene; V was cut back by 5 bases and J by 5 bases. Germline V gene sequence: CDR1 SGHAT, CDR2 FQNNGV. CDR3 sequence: CASSPGRGGNTGELFF. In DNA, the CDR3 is TGTGCCAGCAGCCCAGGGAGAGGGGGCAATACCGGGGAGCTGTTTTTT. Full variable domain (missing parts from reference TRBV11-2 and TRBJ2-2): EAGVAQSPRYKIIEKRQSVAFWCNPISGHATLYWYQQILGQGPKLLIQFQNNGVVDDSQLPKDRFSAERLKGVDSTLKIQPAKLEDSAVYLCASSPGRGGNTGELFFGEGSRLTVL.

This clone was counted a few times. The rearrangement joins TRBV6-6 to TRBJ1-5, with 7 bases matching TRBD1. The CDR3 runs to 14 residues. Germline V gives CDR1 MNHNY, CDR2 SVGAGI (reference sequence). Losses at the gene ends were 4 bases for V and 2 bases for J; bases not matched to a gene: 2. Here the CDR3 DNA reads TGTGCCAGCAGTTTCGGACAGGGCAATCAGCCCCAGCATTTT. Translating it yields CASSFGQGNQPQHF.

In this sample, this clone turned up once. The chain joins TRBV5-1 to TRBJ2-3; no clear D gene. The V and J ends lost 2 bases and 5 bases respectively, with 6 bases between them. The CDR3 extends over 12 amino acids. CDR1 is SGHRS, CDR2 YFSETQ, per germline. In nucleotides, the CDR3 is TGCGCCAGCAGCTTTTCCGAAGATACGCAGTATTTT. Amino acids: CASSFSEDTQYF.

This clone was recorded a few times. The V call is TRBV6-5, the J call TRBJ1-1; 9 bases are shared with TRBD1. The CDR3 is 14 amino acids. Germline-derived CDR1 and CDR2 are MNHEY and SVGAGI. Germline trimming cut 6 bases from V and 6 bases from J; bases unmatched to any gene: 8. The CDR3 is CASRPPTGGPEAFF. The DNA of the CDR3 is TGTGCCAGCAGGCCCCCGACAGGGGGGCCTGAAGCTTTCTTT.

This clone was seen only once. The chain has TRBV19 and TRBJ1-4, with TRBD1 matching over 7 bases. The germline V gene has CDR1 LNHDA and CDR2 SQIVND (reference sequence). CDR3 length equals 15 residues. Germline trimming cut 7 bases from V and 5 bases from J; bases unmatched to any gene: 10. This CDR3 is CASNPTGTANEKLFF. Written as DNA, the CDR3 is TGTGCCAGTAATCCCACCGGGACAGCGAATGAAAAACTGTTTTTT.